Described below is a single TCR beta chain sequence and its context. This clone was found once. The target of this receptor is not known. Base qualities were left out, and no much larger clone turns up one base away. Each collaborating institution followed its own protocols to collect whole blood in K2EDTA tubes. For TCRbeta analysis, collaborators shipped samples as frozen whole blood, isolated PBMCs, or DNA extracted from either of those sample types. The immunoSEQ Assay, a bias-controlled multiplex PCR, was used to amplify TCRbeta CDR3 regions from genomic DNA. In the paper's pipeline: The number of nucleated cells in each sample was estimated by amplification of reference gene primers within the assay. To quantify the absolute abundance of each unique TCRbeta CDR3 rearrangement, sequence reads were collapsed and filtered. For each sample, productive Simpson clonality was calculated by taking the square root of Simpson's diversity index across productive rearrangements. This immuneACCESS table, as held by TCRdb, lists in-frame sequences with V and J called but not all clones. Of the missing ones, under half trace to an unresolved V gene in checked studies; the others have no known cause. V and J calls and clone size follow that table, whereas D and trimming were derived from the DNA. A total of approximately 210,000 clones appear in this sample, roughly 94% of them only once. Of the sample, more than 0.95% is held by the ten largest clones.

This sample was taken from a study of blood T cell repertoires in COVID-19 (TCRdb year 2020). Broadly, across the study: Collaborator samples came from the United States, Italy and Spain and covered acute and convalescent phases of COVID-19. The material from the prospective study consisted of cDNA or gDNA derived from T cells, B-cell-depleted T cells, or PBMCs. The dataset comprised deeply sampled blood TCRbeta repertoires from subjects exposed to, actively infected with, or recovered from COVID-19. A freely available public database, intended as a resource for researchers studying the immune response to SARS-CoV-2, is where the repertoires were released. The samples were drawn from two sources: the first 160 participants of the ongoing ImmuneRACE study, and over 950 subjects contributed by 6 global collaborators. Sample metadata almost always included a de-identified subject ID, COVID-19 status, age in years and sex. Where HLA class I and class II types were available, the types were taken from metadata supplied by the sample provider, not from assay-based typing. Findings and caveats that apply to the study as a whole: How much clinical and demographic metadata was included differed by source and by participant, and the metadata was provided uncurated.

V was cut back by 2 bases and J by 6 bases, leaving a gap of 7 bases between them. The CDR3 measures 13 amino acids from cysteine to phenylalanine. Here the CDR3 DNA is all that survives: 39 bases in frame from base 1. CDR1 and CDR2 (SGHTA, FQGTGA) derive from the germline V gene. The rearranged segments are TRBV7-3 and TRBJ2-2; TRBD1 is a possible D gene, resting on 5 matching bases. This clonotype was sampled from a man aged 25 to 40 with acute or convalescent COVID-19. The sequenced material came from peripheral blood. The base sequence is TGTGCCAGCAGCTTACAGGGTGCCGGGGAGCTGTTTTTT. Its protein is CASSLQGAGELFF. With the rest looked up from the reference TRBV7-3 and TRBJ2-2 genes rather than sequenced, the full variable domain is GAGVSQTPSNKVTEKGKYVELRCDPISGHTALYWYRQSLGQGPEFLIYFQGTGAADDSGLPNDRFFAVRPEGSVSTLKIQRTERGDSAVYLCASSLQGAGELFFGEGSRLTVL.